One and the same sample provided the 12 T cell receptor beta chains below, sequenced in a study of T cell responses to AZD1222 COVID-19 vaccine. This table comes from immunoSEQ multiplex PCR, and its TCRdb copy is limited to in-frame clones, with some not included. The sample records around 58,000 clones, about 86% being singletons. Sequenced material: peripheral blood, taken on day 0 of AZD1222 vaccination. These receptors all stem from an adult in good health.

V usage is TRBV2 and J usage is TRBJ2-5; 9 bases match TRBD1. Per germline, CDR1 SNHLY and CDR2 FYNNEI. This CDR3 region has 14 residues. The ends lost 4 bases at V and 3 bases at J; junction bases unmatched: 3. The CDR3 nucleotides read TGTGCCAGCAGTGGTGACAGGGGGAAAGAGACCCAGTACTTC. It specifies CASSGDRGKETQYF. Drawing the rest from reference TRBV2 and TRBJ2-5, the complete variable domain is EPEVTQTPSHQVTQMGQEVILRCVPISNHLYFYWYRQILGQKVEFLVSFYNNEISEKSEIFDDQFSVERPDGSNFTLKIRSTKLEDSAMYFCASSGDRGKETQYFGPGTRLLVL.

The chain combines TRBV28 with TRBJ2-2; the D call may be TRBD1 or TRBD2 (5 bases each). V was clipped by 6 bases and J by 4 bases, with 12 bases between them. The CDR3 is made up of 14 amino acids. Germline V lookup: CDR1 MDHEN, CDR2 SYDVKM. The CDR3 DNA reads TGTGCCAGCAGCCCCGGGACCTTCACCGGGGAGCTGTTTTTT. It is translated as CASSPGTFTGELFF.

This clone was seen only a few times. The CDR3 DNA sequence: TGTGCCTGGCAGACACCTCAAGAGACCCAGTACTTC. Its translation is CAWQTPQETQYF. The J gene is TRBJ2-5, the V gene TRBV30; no reliable D call. CDR1 is GTSNPN, CDR2 SVGIG, per germline (reference sequence). The CDR3 totals 12 residues. The ends were cut back, 5 bases at V and 2 bases at J, with 9 bases in the middle.

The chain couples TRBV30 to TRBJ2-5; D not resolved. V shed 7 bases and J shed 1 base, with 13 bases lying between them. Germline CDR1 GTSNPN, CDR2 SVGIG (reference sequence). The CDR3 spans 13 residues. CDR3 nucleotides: TGTGCCTCAGCTACCGTCACCCAAGAGACCCAGTACTTC. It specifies CASATVTQETQYF. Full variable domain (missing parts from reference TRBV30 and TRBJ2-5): SQTIHQWPATLVQPVGSPLSLECTVEGTSNPNLYWYRQAAGRGLQLLFYSVGIGQISSEVPQNLSASRPQDRQFILSSKKLLLSDSGFYLCASATVTQETQYFGPGTRLLVL.

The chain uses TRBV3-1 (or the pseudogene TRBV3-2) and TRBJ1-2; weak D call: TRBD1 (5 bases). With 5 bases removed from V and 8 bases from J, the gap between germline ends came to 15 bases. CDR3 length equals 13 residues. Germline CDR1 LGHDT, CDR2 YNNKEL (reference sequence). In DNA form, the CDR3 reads TGTGCCAGCAGCGCACGTGGGGCGGGAGGCTACACCTTC. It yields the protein CASSARGAGGYTF.

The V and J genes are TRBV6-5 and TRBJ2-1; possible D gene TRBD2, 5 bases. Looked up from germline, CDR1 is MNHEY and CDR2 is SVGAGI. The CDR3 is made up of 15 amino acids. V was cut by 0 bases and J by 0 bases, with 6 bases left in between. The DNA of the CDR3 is TGTGCCAGCAGTTACTCTGGGAGCTCCTACAATGAGCAGTTCTTC. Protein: CASSYSGSSYNEQFF.

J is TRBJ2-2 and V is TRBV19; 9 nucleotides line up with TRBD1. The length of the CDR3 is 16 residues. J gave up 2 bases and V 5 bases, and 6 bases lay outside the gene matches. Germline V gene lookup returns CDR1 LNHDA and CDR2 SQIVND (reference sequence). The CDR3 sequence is CASSPRDRVNTGELFF. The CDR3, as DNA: TGTGCCAGTAGTCCCCGGGACAGGGTCAACACCGGGGAGCTGTTTTTT. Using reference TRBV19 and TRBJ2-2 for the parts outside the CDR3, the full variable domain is DGGITQSPKYLFRKEGQNVTLSCEQNLNHDAMYWYRQDPGQGLRLIYYSQIVNDFQKGDIAEGYSVSREKKESFPLTVTSAQKNPTAFYLCASSPRDRVNTGELFFGEGSRLTVL.

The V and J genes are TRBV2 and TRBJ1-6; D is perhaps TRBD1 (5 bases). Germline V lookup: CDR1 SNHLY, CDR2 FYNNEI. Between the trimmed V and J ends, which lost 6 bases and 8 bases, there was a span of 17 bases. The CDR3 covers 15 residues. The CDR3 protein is CASRPPGLRDSPLHF. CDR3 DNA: TGTGCCAGCAGGCCACCGGGACTAAGGGATTCACCCCTCCACTTT.

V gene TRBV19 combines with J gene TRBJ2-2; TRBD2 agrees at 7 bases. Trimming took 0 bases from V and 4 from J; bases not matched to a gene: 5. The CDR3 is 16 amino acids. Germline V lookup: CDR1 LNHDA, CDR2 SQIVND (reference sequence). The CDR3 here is CASSIDFGGSTGELFF. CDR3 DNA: TGTGCCAGTAGTATAGATTTCGGGGGGAGCACCGGGGAGCTGTTTTTT.

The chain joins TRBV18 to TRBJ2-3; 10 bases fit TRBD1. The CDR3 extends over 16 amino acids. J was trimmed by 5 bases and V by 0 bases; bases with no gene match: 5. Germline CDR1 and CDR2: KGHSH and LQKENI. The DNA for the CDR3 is TGTGCCAGCTCACCACCGACAGGGGGCGTTGGAGATACGCAGTATTTT. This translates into CASSPPTGGVGDTQYF. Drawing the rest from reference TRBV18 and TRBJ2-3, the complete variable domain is NAGVMQNPRHLVRRRGQEARLRCSPMKGHSHVYWYRQLPEEGLKFMVYLQKENIIDESGMPKERFSAEFPKEGPSILRIQQVVRGDSAAYFCASSPPTGGVGDTQYFGPGTRLTVL.

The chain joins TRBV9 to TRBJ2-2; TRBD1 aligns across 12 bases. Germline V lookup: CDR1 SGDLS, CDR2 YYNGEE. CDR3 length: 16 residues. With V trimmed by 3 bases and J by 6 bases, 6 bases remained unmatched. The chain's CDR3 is CASSEGQGAGAGELFF. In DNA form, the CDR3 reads TGTGCCAGCAGCGAGGGACAGGGGGCCGGGGCCGGGGAGCTGTTTTTT.

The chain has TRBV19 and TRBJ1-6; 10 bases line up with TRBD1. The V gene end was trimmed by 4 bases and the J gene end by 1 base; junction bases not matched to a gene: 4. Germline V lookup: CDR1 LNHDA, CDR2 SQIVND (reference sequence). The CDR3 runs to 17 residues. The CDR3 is CASSKLGQGSYNSPLHF. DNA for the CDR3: TGTGCCAGTAGTAAGCTGGGACAGGGGTCCTATAATTCACCCCTCCACTTT. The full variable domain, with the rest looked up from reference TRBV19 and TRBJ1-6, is DGGITQSPKYLFRKEGQNVTLSCEQNLNHDAMYWYRQDPGQGLRLIYYSQIVNDFQKGDIAEGYSVSREKKESFPLTVTSAQKNPTAFYLCASSKLGQGSYNSPLHFGNGTRLTVT.